This T cell receptor beta chain stems from a study of blood T cell repertoires in COVID-19. Study-wide context: Material from acute and convalescent COVID-19 was sourced from the United States, Italy and Spain. Nucleic acid was either cDNA or gDNA, and it came from T cells, B-cell-depleted T cells, or PBMCs.

Original processing methods: Amplified reference gene primers provided the basis for estimating nucleated cell counts. Only in-frame clones appear in the TCRdb table, and some are missing; sequencing was by immunoSEQ multiplex PCR. V and J calls and clone size are copied from that table; D and trimming were computed from the DNA. The sample yields about 160,000 clones, less than 85% seen once. Germline CDR1 is LGHDT and CDR2 is YNNKEL (reference sequence). V was cut by 6 bases and J by 0 bases, with 12 bases left in between. This CDR3 is 15 amino acids long. This receptor was obtained from a woman older than 75 with active or convalescent COVID-19. Sequenced input: peripheral blood. The chain carries TRBV3-1 (or the pseudogene TRBV3-2) and TRBJ2-1; possibly TRBD1 for D (5 bases). The CDR3 loop reads CASRPGQYSYNEQFF. The DNA of the CDR3 is TGTGCCAGCAGGCCTGGACAATACTCCTACAATGAGCAGTTCTTC.